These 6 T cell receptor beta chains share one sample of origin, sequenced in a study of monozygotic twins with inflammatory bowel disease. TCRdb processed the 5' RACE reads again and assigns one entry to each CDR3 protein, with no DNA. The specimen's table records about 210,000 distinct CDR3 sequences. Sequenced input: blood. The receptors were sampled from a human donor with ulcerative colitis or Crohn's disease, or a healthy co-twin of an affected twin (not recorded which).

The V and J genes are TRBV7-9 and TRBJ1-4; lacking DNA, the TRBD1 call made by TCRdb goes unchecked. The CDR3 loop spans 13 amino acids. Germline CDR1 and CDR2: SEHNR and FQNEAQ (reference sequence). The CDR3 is CASVRGANEKLFF.

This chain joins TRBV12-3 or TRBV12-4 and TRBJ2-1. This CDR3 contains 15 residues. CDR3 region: CASRDTGGPYNEQFF.

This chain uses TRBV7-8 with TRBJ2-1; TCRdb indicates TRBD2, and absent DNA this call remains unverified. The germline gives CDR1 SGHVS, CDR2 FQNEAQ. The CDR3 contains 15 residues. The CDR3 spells CASSPARLAPLEQFF.

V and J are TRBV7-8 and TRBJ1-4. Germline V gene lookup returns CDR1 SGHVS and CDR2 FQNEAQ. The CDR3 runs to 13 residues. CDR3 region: CASSLAGDWHLFF.

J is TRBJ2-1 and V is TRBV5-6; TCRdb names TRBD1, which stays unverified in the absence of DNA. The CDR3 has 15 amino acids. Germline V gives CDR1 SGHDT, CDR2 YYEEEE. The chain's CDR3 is CASSPGGAPYNEQFF.

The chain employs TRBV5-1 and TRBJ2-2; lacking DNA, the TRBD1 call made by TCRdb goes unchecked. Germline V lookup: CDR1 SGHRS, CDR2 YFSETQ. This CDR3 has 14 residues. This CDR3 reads CASMEGVNTGELFF. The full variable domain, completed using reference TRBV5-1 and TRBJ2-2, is KAGVTQTPRYLIKTRGQQVTLSCSPISGHRSVSWYQQTPGQGLQFLFEYFSETQRNKGNFPGRFSGRQFSNSRSEMNVSTLELGDSALYLCASMEGVNTGELFFGEGSRLTVL.